The clone carrying this TCR beta chain was found many times. What it binds is not known. The source of the sample is a study of T-cell reconstitution after alpha-beta-depleted transplantation in children. Findings and limits, study-wide: At around two months after transplant, the alpha-beta T cells were reportedly derived from several hundred expanded clones that came from non-depleted graft cells.

Germline lookup yields CDR1 KGHSH and CDR2 LQKENI. CDR3 length equals 17 residues. V lost 3 bases and J lost 0, with 12 bases in between. Construction of the TCRbeta library involved unique molecular identifiers. TCRdb analysed the PCR reads with MiXCR anew, one entry per CDR3 protein. Of approximately 800,000 distinct CDR3 sequences in the sample, roughly 15% were seen once. This receptor was taken from a male patient younger than 18 who had a stem cell transplant for acute lymphoblastic leukemia, so the T cells may come from the graft donor. The V gene is TRBV18, the J gene TRBJ2-6; D remains unclear. This specimen was PBMCs, mostly from graft donor cells, taken 360 days after TCRalphabeta/CD19-depleted stem cell transplant. CDR3 sequence (DNA): TGTGCCAGCTCACCCCTCAGTCCTAACTCTGGGGCCAACGTCCTGACTTTC. It translates to CASSPLSPNSGANVLTF.